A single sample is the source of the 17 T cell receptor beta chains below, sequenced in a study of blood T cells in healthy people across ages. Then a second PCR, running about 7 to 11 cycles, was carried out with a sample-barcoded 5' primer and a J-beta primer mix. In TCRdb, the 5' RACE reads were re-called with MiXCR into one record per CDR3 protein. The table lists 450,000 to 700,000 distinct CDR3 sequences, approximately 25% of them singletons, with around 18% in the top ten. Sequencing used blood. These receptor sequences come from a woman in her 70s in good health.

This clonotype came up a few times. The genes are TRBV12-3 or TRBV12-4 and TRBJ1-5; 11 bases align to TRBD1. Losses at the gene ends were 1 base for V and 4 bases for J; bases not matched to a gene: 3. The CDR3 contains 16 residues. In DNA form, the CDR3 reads TGTGCCAGCAGTTTAGGGACAGGGGGCGGAAATCAGCCCCAGCATTTT. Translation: CASSLGTGGGNQPQHF.

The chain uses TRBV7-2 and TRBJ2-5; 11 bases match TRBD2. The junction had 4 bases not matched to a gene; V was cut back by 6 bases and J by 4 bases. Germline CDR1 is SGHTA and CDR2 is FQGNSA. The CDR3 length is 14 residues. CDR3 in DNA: TGTGCCAGCAGGCGACTAGCGGGGACAGAGACCCAGTACTTC. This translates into CASRRLAGTETQYF.

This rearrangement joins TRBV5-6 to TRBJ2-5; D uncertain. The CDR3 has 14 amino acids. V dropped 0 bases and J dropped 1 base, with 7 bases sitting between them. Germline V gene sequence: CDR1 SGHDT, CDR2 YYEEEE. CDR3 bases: TGTGCCAGCAGCTTGGGATCGGCCCAAGAGACCCAGTACTTC. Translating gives CASSLGSAQETQYF.

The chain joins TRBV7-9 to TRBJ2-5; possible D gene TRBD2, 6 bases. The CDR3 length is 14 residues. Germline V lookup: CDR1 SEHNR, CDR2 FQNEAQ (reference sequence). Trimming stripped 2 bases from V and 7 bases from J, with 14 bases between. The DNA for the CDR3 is TGTGCCAGCAGCTTACCCCGGGACTCCGGGACCCAGTACTTC. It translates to CASSLPRDSGTQYF.

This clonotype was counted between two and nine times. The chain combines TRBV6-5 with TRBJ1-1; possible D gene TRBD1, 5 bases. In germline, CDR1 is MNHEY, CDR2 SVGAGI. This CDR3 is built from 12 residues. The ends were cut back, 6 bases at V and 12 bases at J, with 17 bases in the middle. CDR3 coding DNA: TGTGCCAGCAGACTACCCGGGCAGGGCACTTTCTTT. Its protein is CASRLPGQGTFF.

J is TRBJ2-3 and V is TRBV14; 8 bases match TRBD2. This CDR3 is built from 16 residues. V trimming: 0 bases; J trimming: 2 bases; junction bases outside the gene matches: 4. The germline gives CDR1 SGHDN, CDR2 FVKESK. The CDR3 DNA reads TGTGCCAGCAGCCAAGATCGCGGGGGGATCACAGATACGCAGTATTTT. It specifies CASSQDRGGITDTQYF.

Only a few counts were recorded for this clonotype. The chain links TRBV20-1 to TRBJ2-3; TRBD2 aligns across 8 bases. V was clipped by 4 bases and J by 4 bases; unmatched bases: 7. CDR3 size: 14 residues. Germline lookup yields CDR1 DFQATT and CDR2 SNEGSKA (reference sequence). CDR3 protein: CSATPGLGADTQYF. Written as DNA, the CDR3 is TGCAGTGCTACTCCGGGACTAGGGGCAGATACGCAGTATTTT.

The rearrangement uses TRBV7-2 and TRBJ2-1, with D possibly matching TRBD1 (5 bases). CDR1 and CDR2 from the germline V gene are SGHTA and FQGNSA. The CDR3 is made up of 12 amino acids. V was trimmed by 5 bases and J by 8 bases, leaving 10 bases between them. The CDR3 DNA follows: TGTGCCAGCAGCACCCAGGGCTATGAGCAGTTCTTC. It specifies CASSTQGYEQFF.

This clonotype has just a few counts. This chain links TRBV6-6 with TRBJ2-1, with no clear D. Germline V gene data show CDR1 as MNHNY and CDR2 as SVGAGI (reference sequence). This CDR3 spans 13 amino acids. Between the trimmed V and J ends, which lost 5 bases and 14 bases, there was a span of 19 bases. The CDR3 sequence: CASSPGGATPKFF. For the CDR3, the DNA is TGTGCCAGCAGTCCCGGCGGCGCCACGCCGAAGTTCTTC.

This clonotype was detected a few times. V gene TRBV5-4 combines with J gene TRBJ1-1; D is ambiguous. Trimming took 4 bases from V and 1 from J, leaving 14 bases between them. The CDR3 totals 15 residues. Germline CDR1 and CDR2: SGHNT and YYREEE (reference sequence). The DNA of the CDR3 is TGTGCCAGCAGCCAGGACGCCGGTTGGAACACTGAAGCTTTCTTT. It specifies CASSQDAGWNTEAFF.

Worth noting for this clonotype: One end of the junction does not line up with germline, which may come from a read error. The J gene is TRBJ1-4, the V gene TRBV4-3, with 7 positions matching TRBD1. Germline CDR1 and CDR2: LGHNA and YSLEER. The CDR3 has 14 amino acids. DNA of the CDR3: TGCGCCAGCAGCAAAGACAGGGTCTACGAAAAACTGTTTTTT. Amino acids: CASSKDRVYEKLFF.

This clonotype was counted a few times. The CDR3 region is CAIAAGQETQYF. The CDR3 nucleotides are TGTGCCATCGCGGCGGGTCAAGAGACCCAGTACTTC. This rearrangement joins TRBV10-3 to TRBJ2-5, with D tentatively TRBD2 (5 bases). Trimming removed 8 bases at V and 2 bases at J, with 9 bases between. CDR1 ENHRY and CDR2 SYGVKD come from the germline V gene. The CDR3 totals 12 residues.

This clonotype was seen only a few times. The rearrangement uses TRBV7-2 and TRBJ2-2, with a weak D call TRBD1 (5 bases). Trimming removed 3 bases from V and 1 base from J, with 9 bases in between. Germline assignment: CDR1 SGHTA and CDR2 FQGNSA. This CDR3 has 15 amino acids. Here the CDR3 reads CASSLETVNTGELFF. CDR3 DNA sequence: TGTGCCAGCAGCTTGGAGACAGTGAACACCGGGGAGCTGTTTTTT. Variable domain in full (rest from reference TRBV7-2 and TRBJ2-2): GAGVSQSPSNKVTEKGKDVELRCDPISGHTALYWYRQSLGQGLEFLIYFQGNSAPDKSGLPSDRFSAERTGGSVSTLTIQRTQQEDSAVYLCASSLETVNTGELFFGEGSRLTVL.

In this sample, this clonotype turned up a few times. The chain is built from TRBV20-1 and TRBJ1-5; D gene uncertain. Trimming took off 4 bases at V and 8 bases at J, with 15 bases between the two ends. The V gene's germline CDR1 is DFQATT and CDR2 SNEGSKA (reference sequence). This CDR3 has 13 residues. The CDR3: CSAMVPGFKPQHF. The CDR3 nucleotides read TGCAGTGCTATGGTCCCGGGGTTCAAGCCCCAGCATTTT.

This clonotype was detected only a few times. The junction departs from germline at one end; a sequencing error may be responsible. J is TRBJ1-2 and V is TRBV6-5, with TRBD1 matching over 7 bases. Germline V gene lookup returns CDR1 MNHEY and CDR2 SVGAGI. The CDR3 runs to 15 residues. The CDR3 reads CASRKTGVSNYGFTF. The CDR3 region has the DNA TGTGCCAGCAGGAAAACAGGGGTGTCTAACTATGGCTTCACCTTC.

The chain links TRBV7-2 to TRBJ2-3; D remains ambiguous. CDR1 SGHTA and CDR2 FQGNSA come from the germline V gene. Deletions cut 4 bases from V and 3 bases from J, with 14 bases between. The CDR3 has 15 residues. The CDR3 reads CASSYGPGPTDTQYF. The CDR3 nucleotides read TGTGCCAGCAGCTATGGACCGGGCCCAACAGATACGCAGTATTTT.

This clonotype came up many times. The DNA for the CDR3 is TGCAGTGCTCACCATCCGACTAGCGGGGGTTACGAGCAGTACTTC. Amino acids: CSAHHPTSGGYEQYF. The chain couples TRBV20-1 to TRBJ2-7; 12 bases match TRBD2. V shed 5 bases, J shed 4 bases, and the junction held 9 bases outside the gene matches. The CDR3 sequence is 15 residues long. The germline V gene encodes CDR1 DFQATT and CDR2 SNEGSKA (reference sequence).